This is a list of T cell receptor beta chains from one sample in a study of PD-1 blockade in classical Hodgkin lymphoma. Profiling relied on immunoSEQ multiplex PCR, and the TCRdb table lists in-frame clones only, not all of them. Of about 58,000 clones in the sample, 80% to 95% were seen once. The sample consisted of peripheral blood mononuclear cells (PBMCs), taken before the second cycle of nivolumab. Receptor source: a human donor with classical Hodgkin lymphoma. Each CDR3 is given with its conserved first and last residue. The D gene is left open where the match is weak. Clone size is not always given. Where it is, it says once, few, many or a class for expanded clones.

d_gene: -
j_gene: TRBJ1-1
v_gene: TRBV25-1
abundance: -
CDR3nt: TGTGCCAGCAGTGTAGGCCGAGATGAAGCTTTCTTT
CDR3aa: CASSVGRDEAFF

d_gene: TRBD1
j_gene: TRBJ2-7
v_gene: TRBV2
abundance: -
CDR3nt: TGTGCCAGCAGTGCCGGGACAGTCTCCTACGAGCAGTACTTC
CDR3aa: CASSAGTVSYEQYF

d_gene: -
j_gene: TRBJ2-1
v_gene: TRBV25-1
abundance: -
CDR3nt: TGTGCCAGCAGTGAGCATAGGGGGGCGGGAGAAGAGCAGTTCTTC
CDR3aa: CASSEHRGAGEEQFF

d_gene: -
j_gene: TRBJ2-1
v_gene: TRBV19
abundance: once
CDR3nt: TGTGCCAGTAGTGTCACGTCGCGGGACCCAGACAACAATGAGCAGTTCTTC
CDR3aa: CASSVTSRDPDNNEQFF

d_gene: -
j_gene: TRBJ2-6
v_gene: TRBV27
abundance: -
CDR3nt: TGTGCCAGCAGACCAAACAGGGTTGAGGCCAACGTCCTGACTTTC
CDR3aa: CASRPNRVEANVLTF

d_gene: TRBD1
j_gene: TRBJ1-2
v_gene: TRBV28
abundance: -
CDR3nt: TGTGCCAGCAGGGACAGGGAGGTTGGCTACACCTTC
CDR3aa: CASRDREVGYTF

d_gene: -
j_gene: TRBJ1-2
v_gene: TRBV6-1
abundance: -
CDR3nt: TGTGCCAGCAGGGACATACCTTATGGCTACACCTTC
CDR3aa: CASRDIPYGYTF

d_gene: TRBD1
j_gene: TRBJ2-5
v_gene: TRBV18
abundance: -
CDR3nt: TGTGCCAGCTCACCGTCCCCGGGACAGGGAAAAGAGACCCAGTACTTC
CDR3aa: CASSPSPGQGKETQYF

d_gene: TRBD1
j_gene: TRBJ1-6
v_gene: TRBV5-6
abundance: -
CDR3nt: TGTGCCAGCAGCTTGGGGGGACAGGGCTCACCCCTCCACTTT
CDR3aa: CASSLGGQGSPLHF

d_gene: TRBD2
j_gene: TRBJ2-1
v_gene: TRBV27
abundance: -
CDR3nt: TGTGCCAGCAGTTTAGTAGCGGGAGGTTACAATGAGCAGTTCTTC
CDR3aa: CASSLVAGGYNEQFF

d_gene: TRBD2
j_gene: TRBJ2-7
v_gene: TRBV5-1
abundance: -
CDR3nt: TGCGCCAGCACCATCGGGAGCGGGAGTTCCGAGCAGTACTTC
CDR3aa: CASTIGSGSSEQYF

d_gene: -
j_gene: TRBJ1-1
v_gene: TRBV27
abundance: -
CDR3nt: TGTGCCAGCAGTTCCCTAGACAGGAACACTGAAGCTTTCTTT
CDR3aa: CASSSLDRNTEAFF

d_gene: -
j_gene: TRBJ2-2
v_gene: TRBV7-3
abundance: once
CDR3nt: TGTGCCAGCAGCTTAGATGGGGGCACCGGGGAGCTGTTTTTT
CDR3aa: CASSLDGGTGELFF

d_gene: -
j_gene: TRBJ2-2
v_gene: TRBV9
abundance: -
CDR3nt: TGTGCCAGCAGCCTCAGCGCTAGCGAGACGAACACCGGGGAGCTGTTTTTT
CDR3aa: CASSLSASETNTGELFF

d_gene: TRBD1
j_gene: TRBJ2-7
v_gene: TRBV19
abundance: -
CDR3nt: TGTGCCAGTAGTAGGGGGCCACAGGGGATGACCTACGAGCAGTACTTC
CDR3aa: CASSRGPQGMTYEQYF

d_gene: -
j_gene: TRBJ2-7
v_gene: TRBV19
abundance: -
CDR3nt: TGTGCCAGTAGTGCGGGACTCCCCTACGAGCAGTACTTC
CDR3aa: CASSAGLPYEQYF

d_gene: -
j_gene: TRBJ2-5
v_gene: TRBV7-2
abundance: -
CDR3nt: TGTGCCAGCAGCTTAGTAGCCAGGGGAGAGACCCAGTACTTC
CDR3aa: CASSLVARGETQYF

d_gene: -
j_gene: TRBJ1-2
v_gene: TRBV7-9
abundance: -
CDR3nt: TGTGCCAGCAGCCAAGGGGGGGATGGCTACACCTTC
CDR3aa: CASSQGGDGYTF

d_gene: -
j_gene: TRBJ2-1
v_gene: TRBV7-3
abundance: few
CDR3nt: TGTGCCAGCAGTCCCGACGGGCCCAGCTCCTACAATGAGCAGTTCTTC
CDR3aa: CASSPDGPSSYNEQFF

d_gene: -
j_gene: TRBJ1-4
v_gene: TRBV4-1
abundance: -
CDR3nt: TGCGCCAGCAGCCAAGTTTTGTCCGATGAAAAACTGTTTTTT
CDR3aa: CASSQVLSDEKLFF

d_gene: -
j_gene: TRBJ1-5
v_gene: TRBV27
abundance: -
CDR3nt: TGTGCCAGCAGACTAACAGGTGGCCTACAGCCCCAGCATTTT
CDR3aa: CASRLTGGLQPQHF

d_gene: -
j_gene: TRBJ1-1
v_gene: TRBV7-3
abundance: -
CDR3nt: TGTGCCAGCAGCTTGTCCAAACAGGGAAACACTGAAGCTTTCTTT
CDR3aa: CASSLSKQGNTEAFF

d_gene: -
j_gene: TRBJ2-1
v_gene: TRBV4-2
abundance: -
CDR3nt: TGTGCCAGCAGTCCTACTCGACGCAATGAGCAGTTCTTC
CDR3aa: CASSPTRRNEQFF

d_gene: -
j_gene: TRBJ1-1
v_gene: TRBV13
abundance: -
CDR3nt: TGTGCCAGCAGCTTAGGACAGGGACAAGACCCCACTGAAGCTTTCTTT
CDR3aa: CASSLGQGQDPTEAFF

d_gene: -
j_gene: TRBJ1-1
v_gene: TRBV2
abundance: -
CDR3nt: TGTGCCAGCAGTGGCGGGAACACTGAAGCTTTCTTT
CDR3aa: CASSGGNTEAFF

d_gene: TRBD1
j_gene: TRBJ2-7
v_gene: TRBV2
abundance: -
CDR3nt: TGTGCCAGCAGTGGAGGACAGGGGGGCTCCTACGAGCAGTACTTC
CDR3aa: CASSGGQGGSYEQYF

d_gene: -
j_gene: TRBJ2-3
v_gene: TRBV15
abundance: -
CDR3nt: TGTGCCACCAGCCCCGGGGGGCCCACAGATACGCAGTATTTT
CDR3aa: CATSPGGPTDTQYF

d_gene: -
j_gene: TRBJ2-7
v_gene: TRBV19
abundance: -
CDR3nt: TGTGCCAGTGGTTCCTACGAGCAGTACTTC
CDR3aa: CASGSYEQYF

d_gene: -
j_gene: TRBJ2-3
v_gene: TRBV19
abundance: -
CDR3nt: TGTGCCAGTAGTGACAACGGGGCAGATACGCAGTATTTT
CDR3aa: CASSDNGADTQYF

d_gene: TRBD2
j_gene: TRBJ2-1
v_gene: TRBV9
abundance: -
CDR3nt: TGTGCCAGCAGCCCGGGACTAGCGGGGGGACATGAGCAGTTCTTC
CDR3aa: CASSPGLAGGHEQFF

d_gene: -
j_gene: TRBJ1-2
v_gene: TRBV4-2
abundance: -
CDR3nt: TGTGCCAGCAGCCAAGACCGGGAGGGGTCTGGCTACACCTTC
CDR3aa: CASSQDREGSGYTF

d_gene: TRBD1
j_gene: TRBJ1-4
v_gene: TRBV5-6
abundance: -
CDR3nt: TGTGCCAGCAGCTTTACAGGGGCAACTAATGAAAAACTGTTTTTT
CDR3aa: CASSFTGATNEKLFF

d_gene: TRBD1
j_gene: TRBJ1-4
v_gene: TRBV30
abundance: -
CDR3nt: TGTGCCTGGAGCCAGGGGGCGGCAACTAATGAAAAACTGTTTTTT
CDR3aa: CAWSQGAATNEKLFF

d_gene: -
j_gene: TRBJ2-3
v_gene: TRBV30
abundance: -
CDR3nt: TGTGCCTGGAGTGGAGGGGCAAGCTTCCCAGATACGCAGTATTTT
CDR3aa: CAWSGGASFPDTQYF

d_gene: TRBD2
j_gene: TRBJ2-1
v_gene: TRBV19
abundance: -
CDR3nt: TGTGCCAGTAGTTTAGCGGGGGGGCGGTCCTACAATGAGCAGTTCTTC
CDR3aa: CASSLAGGRSYNEQFF

d_gene: -
j_gene: TRBJ1-3
v_gene: TRBV10-3
abundance: once
CDR3nt: TGTGCCATCAGTGAGACCGTCACGGAAGGAAACACCATATATTTT
CDR3aa: CAISETVTEGNTIYF

d_gene: -
j_gene: TRBJ1-1
v_gene: TRBV19
abundance: -
CDR3nt: TGTGCCAGTAGTATAGCGTTGAACACTGAAGCTTTCTTT
CDR3aa: CASSIALNTEAFF

d_gene: TRBD1
j_gene: TRBJ1-4
v_gene: TRBV2
abundance: few
CDR3nt: TGTGCCAGCAGTGGACAGGGAGGTGAAAAACTGTTTTTT
CDR3aa: CASSGQGGEKLFF

d_gene: -
j_gene: TRBJ1-4
v_gene: TRBV30
abundance: -
CDR3nt: TGTGCCTGGAGCAGAGGAAATAATGAAAAACTGTTTTTT
CDR3aa: CAWSRGNNEKLFF

d_gene: -
j_gene: TRBJ2-3
v_gene: TRBV13
abundance: few
CDR3nt: TGTGCCAGCAGCTTAGGGTTGGCCGATACGCAGTATTTT
CDR3aa: CASSLGLADTQYF

d_gene: -
j_gene: TRBJ2-5
v_gene: TRBV9
abundance: -
CDR3nt: TGTGCCAGCAGCGTAGAAGGGGGGACCCAGTACTTC
CDR3aa: CASSVEGGTQYF

d_gene: TRBD2
j_gene: TRBJ2-2
v_gene: TRBV2
abundance: -
CDR3nt: TGTGCCAGCAGTTCCCTAGCGGGAGTCAACGGGGAGCTGTTTTTT
CDR3aa: CASSSLAGVNGELFF

d_gene: -
j_gene: TRBJ2-1
v_gene: TRBV2
abundance: -
CDR3nt: TGTGCCAGCAGTGGGGCGGCCTCCTACAATGAGCAGTTCTTC
CDR3aa: CASSGAASYNEQFF

d_gene: -
j_gene: TRBJ1-4
v_gene: TRBV18
abundance: -
CDR3nt: TGTGCCAGCTCACCACAGGGACGGGATGAAAAACTGTTTTTT
CDR3aa: CASSPQGRDEKLFF

d_gene: TRBD2
j_gene: TRBJ2-7
v_gene: TRBV7-9
abundance: -
CDR3nt: TGTGCCAGCGAAGCGGCGCGGGAGGGCGGTTACGAGCAGTACTTC
CDR3aa: CASEAAREGGYEQYF

d_gene: -
j_gene: TRBJ2-5
v_gene: TRBV5-1
abundance: -
CDR3nt: TGCGCCAGCAGCTTGGCAGTTACTAAAGAGACCCAGTACTTC
CDR3aa: CASSLAVTKETQYF

d_gene: -
j_gene: TRBJ1-4
v_gene: TRBV27
abundance: -
CDR3nt: TGTGCCAGCAGTTCGTTCCACGGGGAAAAACTGTTTTTT
CDR3aa: CASSSFHGEKLFF

d_gene: -
j_gene: TRBJ1-2
v_gene: TRBV19
abundance: -
CDR3nt: TGTGCCAGTAGTCTGTCCTCAGCTGCTAACTATGGCTACACCTTC
CDR3aa: CASSLSSAANYGYTF

d_gene: -
j_gene: TRBJ2-5
v_gene: TRBV5-4
abundance: -
CDR3nt: TGTGCCAGCAGCTGGGTAGAGGGTAGCCAAGAGACCCAGTACTTC
CDR3aa: CASSWVEGSQETQYF

d_gene: -
j_gene: TRBJ2-7
v_gene: TRBV5-1
abundance: -
CDR3nt: TGCGCCAGCAGCGATCGGGGGAACCCCTACGAGCAGTACTTC
CDR3aa: CASSDRGNPYEQYF

d_gene: TRBD1
j_gene: TRBJ1-1
v_gene: TRBV27
abundance: -
CDR3nt: TGTGCCAGCAGACTAGGGACAGAGTTAACTGAAGCTTTCTTT
CDR3aa: CASRLGTELTEAFF

d_gene: TRBD2
j_gene: TRBJ2-1
v_gene: TRBV15
abundance: -
CDR3nt: TGTGCCACCAGCAGAGACGGGAGGGCCATTCGAGAGCAGTTCTTC
CDR3aa: CATSRDGRAIREQFF